Described below is a single T cell receptor beta chain sequence and its context. Its antigen is not known. The J segment lost 2 bases and the V segment lost 4 bases, leaving 7 bases of the junction unmatched. CDR1 is MNHNY, CDR2 SVGAGI, per germline (reference sequence). There are 15 residues in the CDR3. These data belong to a study of beta chain features in type 1 diabetes. cDNA synthesis used the whole RNA isolate, giving expressed TCRB sequences. Profiling relied on immunoSEQ multiplex PCR, and the TCRdb table lists in-frame clones only, not all of them. Here the sample spans 350,000 to 450,000 clones, roughly an eighth being singletons. General study results and limits: All four CD4+ subsets of Type 1 diabetes patients contained TCRB CDR3s that were moderately but significantly shorter.

The material sequenced was naive CD4+ T cells from blood. The chain has TRBV6-6 and TRBJ2-7; 8 bases fit TRBD2. The receptor was derived from a woman under 30 with type 1 diabetes. The CDR3 here is CASSSQAGAAYEQYF. The CDR3 DNA reads as TGTGCCAGCAGTTCACAAGCGGGAGCGGCCTACGAGCAGTACTTC.